A single sample gave rise to the 6 T cell receptor beta chains below, sequenced in a study of graft-versus-host responses after intestinal transplantation. Generated by immunoSEQ multiplex PCR, the TCRdb table keeps only in-frame clones and is missing some. Among 140,000 or so clones listed, about nine tenths were seen once. These TCRs are of unknown antigen specificity. The sample consisted of unstimulated CD4+ T cells sorted from spleen or lymph node cells, taken before intestinal transplant. These receptors all stem from a human donor who received an intestinal transplant.

This clone was seen only once. The chain recombines TRBV28 with TRBJ1-2, with 8 positions matching TRBD1. The V gene's germline CDR1 is MDHEN and CDR2 SYDVKM. J gave up 0 bases and V 5 bases, and 14 bases lay outside the gene matches. This CDR3 is built from 18 residues. The CDR3 DNA reads TGTGCCAGCAGTCAAACCCGGGACAGGACGCTGGCTAACTATGGCTACACCTTC. Encoded protein: CASSQTRDRTLANYGYTF.

The chain joins TRBV6-5 to TRBJ2-1; TRBD1 is a possible D gene (6 bases). This CDR3 has 16 amino acids. The germline gives CDR1 MNHEY, CDR2 SVGAGI. Trimming removed 4 bases from V and 5 bases from J, with 18 bases in between. The CDR3 spells CASSSLDSWNNNEQFF. DNA of the CDR3: TGTGCCAGCAGTTCCTTGGACAGCTGGAACAACAATGAGCAGTTCTTC.

This clone appeared once. The chain has TRBV28 and TRBJ1-5; perhaps TRBD1 as D (6 bases). CDR3 length equals 17 residues. V was clipped by 3 bases and J by 7 bases, with 22 bases between them. Germline V CDR1 and CDR2: MDHEN, SYDVKM. The CDR3 loop is CASSFAGGQGFNQPQHF. The CDR3, as DNA: TGTGCCAGCAGTTTTGCCGGGGGGCAGGGATTCAACCAGCCCCAGCATTTT.

This chain uses TRBV7-3 with TRBJ2-7; TRBD2 aligns across 10 bases. The ends lost 1 base at V and 6 bases at J; junction bases unmatched: 3. Looked up from germline, CDR1 is SGHTA and CDR2 is FQGTGA. The CDR3 is 14 residues long. The CDR3 bases are TGTGCCAGCAGCTTAAGTCCTAGCGGGAGCGAGCAGTACTTC. Its protein product is CASSLSPSGSEQYF.

The chain couples TRBV9 to TRBJ2-7; D is tentatively TRBD1 or TRBD2 (5 bases each). Germline loops: CDR1 SGDLS, CDR2 YYNGEE. Trimming removed 0 bases from V and 4 bases from J, with 11 bases in between. The CDR3 runs 14 residues. The CDR3 loop is CASSVAGSGYEQYF. The CDR3 bases are TGTGCCAGCAGCGTAGCAGGGTCGGGGTACGAGCAGTACTTC.

The chain links TRBV2 to TRBJ1-1; TRBD1 matches 7 bases. Trimming took 3 bases from V and 4 from J; bases not matched to a gene: 8. The length of the CDR3 is 15 residues. Germline V gene data show CDR1 as SNHLY and CDR2 as FYNNEI. The CDR3 sequence: CASSETGNRLTEAFF. The DNA for the CDR3 is TGTGCCAGCAGTGAGACAGGGAATCGGCTCACTGAAGCTTTCTTT.